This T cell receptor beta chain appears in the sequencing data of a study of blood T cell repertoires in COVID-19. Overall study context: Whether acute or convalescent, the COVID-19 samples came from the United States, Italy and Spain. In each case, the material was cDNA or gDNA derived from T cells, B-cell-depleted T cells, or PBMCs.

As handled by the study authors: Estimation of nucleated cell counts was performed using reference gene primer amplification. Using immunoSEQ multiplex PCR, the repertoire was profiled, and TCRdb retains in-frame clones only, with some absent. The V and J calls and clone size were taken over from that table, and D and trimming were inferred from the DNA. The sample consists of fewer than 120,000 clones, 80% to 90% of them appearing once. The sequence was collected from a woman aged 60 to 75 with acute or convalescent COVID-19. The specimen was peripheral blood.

CDR3: CATDAGFGLGSYNEQFF. DNA for the CDR3: TGTGCCACCGATGCGGGGTTCGGCCTAGGCTCCTACAATGAGCAGTTCTTC. The rearrangement uses TRBV24-1 and TRBJ2-1, with a possible D match to TRBD2 (6 bases). Trimming left V 9 bases short and J 0 bases short, with 20 bases between. The CDR3 contains 17 residues. Germline lookup yields CDR1 KGHDR and CDR2 SFDVKD.